Sequencing of this TCR beta chain was carried out in a study of cytomegalovirus exposure and HLA in healthy donors. Comments on this clone: Its antigen remains unknown.

The PCR made use of 60 Vbeta and 13 Jbeta primers. Measured with immunoSEQ multiplex PCR; TCRdb has only the in-frame clones, and not every one. Seen here are about 110,000 clones, about four fifths observed once, and the top ten hold about 1.6%. Germline CDR1 LGHNA, CDR2 YNFKEQ. Losses at the gene ends were 0 bases for V and 6 bases for J; bases not matched to a gene: 15. This CDR3 comprises 18 residues. Findings and limits, study-wide: TCR beta V- and J-gene trimming, according to a later analysis, was linked to a missense DCLRE1C variant.

The sequenced sample consisted of PBMCs. V gene TRBV4-2 combines with J gene TRBJ1-1, with TRBD1 matching over 8 bases. This sequence originates from a man over 45 in good health and CMV-seronegative. CDR3 protein: CASSQDERTGKSSAEAFF. The CDR3 nucleotides read TGTGCCAGCAGCCAAGATGAAAGGACAGGGAAATCTTCGGCTGAAGCTTTCTTT.